This entry lists 32 T cell receptor beta chains sequenced from one sample in a study of blood T cell repertoires in COVID-19. Data came from immunoSEQ multiplex PCR; TCRdb stores just in-frame clones and leaves some out. The data show about 140,000 clones, 65% to 90% seen once. The source material was peripheral blood. The receptors derive from a man aged 60-69 years with active or convalescent COVID-19.

This clone was counted a single time. V gene TRBV7-2 combines with J gene TRBJ1-3, with TRBD1 matching 7 bases. This CDR3 has 15 amino acids. With 5 bases clipped from V and 1 base from J, the junction kept 5 bases outside the gene matches. In germline, CDR1 is SGHTA, CDR2 FQGNSA. The chain's CDR3 is CASSPPQGSGNTIYF. The CDR3 DNA sequence: TGTGCCAGCAGCCCCCCACAGGGGTCTGGAAACACCATATATTTT.

The CDR3 coding sequence is TGTGCCTGGATCTCCGGCACAGATACGCAGTATTTT. Its translation: CAWISGTDTQYF. This chain uses TRBV30 with TRBJ2-3, with D hard to call. Germline lookup yields CDR1 GTSNPN and CDR2 SVGIG (reference sequence). V gave up 4 bases and J gave up 1 base, with 6 bases separating them. This CDR3 has 12 residues. Combining the CDR3 with reference TRBV30 and TRBJ2-3 gives the whole variable domain SQTIHQWPATLVQPVGSPLSLECTVEGTSNPNLYWYRQAAGRGLQLLFYSVGIGQISSEVPQNLSASRPQDRQFILSSKKLLLSDSGFYLCAWISGTDTQYFGPGTRLTVL.

This clone was detected a few times. This chain uses TRBV19 with TRBJ1-6; no clear D. Germline CDR1 is LNHDA and CDR2 is SQIVND (reference sequence). V lost 6 bases to trimming and J lost 6 bases, with 9 bases between them. The CDR3 is made up of 13 amino acids. CDR3 sequence: CASSISSNSPLHF. Written as DNA, the CDR3 is TGTGCCAGTAGCATAAGCTCTAATTCACCCCTCCACTTT.

This rearrangement joins TRBV15 to TRBJ2-7, with 9 bases aligning to TRBD1. Trimming removed 5 bases from V and 3 bases from J; junction bases left unmatched: 5. The V gene's germline CDR1 is LNHNV and CDR2 YYDKDF (reference sequence). There are 14 residues in the CDR3. CDR3 residues: CATSGGQGRYEQYF. Written as DNA, the CDR3 is TGTGCCACCAGCGGGGGACAGGGTCGCTACGAGCAGTACTTC.

This chain uses TRBV7-2 with TRBJ2-1; D is perhaps TRBD2 (5 bases). V lost 5 bases to trimming and J lost 0 bases, with 11 bases between them. CDR1 and CDR2 from the germline V gene are SGHTA and FQGNSA. CDR3 size: 15 residues. CDR3 residues: CASSPLGSSYNEQFF. The DNA of the CDR3 is TGTGCCAGCAGCCCCTTGGGGAGCTCCTACAATGAGCAGTTCTTC.

This chain's CDR3 is CASSLDSVATGELFF. CDR3 coding DNA: TGTGCCAGCAGCTTGGACAGTGTTGCGACCGGGGAGCTGTTTTTT. The V gene is TRBV5-4, the J gene TRBJ2-2, with unresolved D. The CDR3 has 15 residues. Germline CDR1 reads SGHNT; CDR2 reads YYREEE (reference sequence). Trimming removed 0 bases from V and 5 bases from J, with 11 bases in between.

This chain connects TRBV11-3 to TRBJ2-4, with TRBD1 as a possible D gene (5 bases). Deletions cut 1 base from V and 1 base from J, with 11 bases between. Germline-derived CDR1 and CDR2 are SGHNT and YENEEA. CDR3 length equals 16 residues. CDR3: CASSLGGAGAKNIQYF. Written as DNA, the CDR3 is TGTGCCAGCAGCTTAGGAGGTGCAGGGGCCAAAAACATTCAGTACTTC.

This clone has only a few counts. This chain connects TRBV6-5 to TRBJ1-6; 10 positions match TRBD1. This CDR3 comprises 15 residues. The germline CDR1 and CDR2 sequences are MNHEY and SVGAGI. The trim removed 5 bases at V and 10 bases at J, leaving 8 bases unmatched. CDR3 protein: CASSSAGTGVSPLHF. CDR3 DNA sequence: TGTGCCAGCAGTAGTGCCGGGACAGGGGTATCACCCCTCCACTTT.

The chain employs TRBV5-5 and TRBJ1-3; 7 bases are a match to TRBD1. The length of the CDR3 is 16 residues. With V trimmed by 4 bases and J by 4 bases, 11 bases remained unmatched. Germline-derived CDR1 and CDR2 are SGHKS and YYEKEE (reference sequence). The CDR3 DNA is TGTGCCAGCAGCACGACAGGGAATCAAGCCGGAAACACCATATATTTT. Amino acid sequence: CASSTTGNQAGNTIYF.

V and J are TRBV6-4 and TRBJ2-7; TRBD2 might be the D (6 bases). This CDR3 is 15 amino acids long. Trimming left V 6 bases short and J 4 bases short, with 19 bases between. The germline CDR1 and CDR2 sequences are MRHNA and SNTAGT. The CDR3 protein is CASSNRTSGRYEQYV. The CDR3 coding sequence is TGTGCCAGCAGCAACCGGACTTCCGGGAGATACGAGCAGTACGTC.

The chain carries TRBV7-2 and TRBJ2-1; 8 bases fit TRBD2. J lost 9 bases, V lost 5 bases, and 15 bases had no gene match. There are 16 residues in the CDR3. Germline CDR1 SGHTA, CDR2 FQGNSA. CDR3 bases: TGTGCCAGCAGCCCAGCCCCGGCGGGGGGTGGCGGTGAGCAGTTCTTC. This translates into CASSPAPAGGGGEQFF.

The chain has TRBV5-6 and TRBJ2-7, with D possibly being TRBD1 (6 bases). V shed 0 bases and J shed 4 bases, with 14 bases lying between them. There are 15 residues in the CDR3. The germline V gene has CDR1 SGHDT and CDR2 YYEEEE. The CDR3 loop is CASSLGPGTQYEQYV. CDR3 coding DNA: TGTGCCAGCAGCTTGGGCCCCGGGACACAGTACGAGCAGTACGTC.

The gene calls are TRBV9 and TRBJ2-3; TRBD2 aligns across 7 bases. The CDR3 totals 16 residues. V gave up 0 bases and J gave up 2 bases; unmatched junction bases: 6. CDR1 and CDR2 (germline): SGDLS, YYNGEE. The CDR3, as DNA: TGTGCCAGCAGCGTAGCTCCTAGCGGTTTCACAGATACGCAGTATTTT. It yields the protein CASSVAPSGFTDTQYF.

This clone was observed a handful of times. V is TRBV11-2 and J is TRBJ1-5; TRBD1 is a possible D gene (5 bases). CDR1 is SGHAT, CDR2 FQNNGV, per germline. This CDR3 comprises 14 residues. Deletions cut 5 bases from V and 2 bases from J, with 10 bases between. The CDR3 protein is CASSRDSGNQPQHF. The CDR3 DNA reads as TGTGCCAGCAGCAGAGACAGCGGCAATCAGCCCCAGCATTTT.

V and J are TRBV20-1 and TRBJ1-1; the D is unclear. CDR1 DFQATT and CDR2 SNEGSKA come from the germline V gene (reference sequence). V gave up 4 bases and J gave up 6 bases, with 9 bases separating them. CDR3 size: 11 residues. The DNA of the CDR3 is TGCAGTGCTATATTGAGGCCTGAAGCTTTCTTT. It codes for CSAILRPEAFF.

CDR3 DNA: TGTGCCAGCTCACCACAAGTAGGGGCCAATGAGCAGTTCTTC. It codes for CASSPQVGANEQFF. V usage is TRBV18 and J usage is TRBJ2-1, with D maybe TRBD1 (5 bases). Between the trimmed V and J ends, which lost 1 base and 6 bases, there was a span of 10 bases. Germline values: CDR1 KGHSH, CDR2 LQKENI. The CDR3 has 14 residues.

The gene calls are TRBV19 and TRBJ2-5, with TRBD2 matching over 13 bases. The length of the CDR3 is 14 residues. With V trimmed by 10 bases and J by 5 bases, 7 bases remained unmatched. Per the germline V gene, CDR1 is LNHDA and CDR2 is SQIVND (reference sequence). CDR3 DNA sequence: TGTGCCACCACTAGCGGGGGGGCGGCGGAGACCCAGTACTTC. It codes for CATTSGGAAETQYF.

V gene TRBV10-1 combines with J gene TRBJ1-1, with D unclear. CDR1 and CDR2 from the germline V gene are WNHNN and SYGVQD (reference sequence). The CDR3 length is 15 residues. Trimming took off 2 bases at V and 5 bases at J, with 15 bases between the two ends. The CDR3 here is CASSEGSGYGTEAFF. For the CDR3, the DNA is TGCGCCAGCAGTGAGGGGTCCGGGTACGGTACTGAAGCTTTCTTT.

This clone has a single count. The chain recombines TRBV7-6 with TRBJ2-2; 8 bases are a match to TRBD1. CDR1 and CDR2 from the germline V gene are SGHVS and FNYEAQ. After removal of 2 bases from V and 6 bases from J, the junction contained 11 bases not matched to a gene. The CDR3 has 17 residues. CDR3 amino acids: CASSLSMAGQGAGELFF. Here the CDR3 DNA reads TGTGCCAGCAGCTTAAGTATGGCAGGACAGGGAGCCGGGGAGCTGTTTTTT. Drawing the rest from reference TRBV7-6 and TRBJ2-2, the complete variable domain is GAGVSQSPRYKVTKRGQDVALRCDPISGHVSLYWYRQALGQGPEFLTYFNYEAQQDKSGLPNDRFSAERPEGSISTLTIQRTEQRDSAMYRCASSLSMAGQGAGELFFGEGSRLTVL.

The V gene is TRBV6-2 or TRBV6-3, the J gene TRBJ2-7, with TRBD1 matching over 8 bases. V lost 4 bases, J lost 3 bases, and 8 bases stayed unmatched. This CDR3 spans 15 amino acids. The germline gives CDR1 MNHEY, CDR2 SVGEGT. CDR3 bases: TGTGCCAGCAGTTCCCTGACAGGGGTATTCTACGAGCAGTACTTC. Encoded protein: CASSSLTGVFYEQYF.

V and J are TRBV6-5 and TRBJ2-2; 8 positions agree with TRBD1. Losses at the gene ends were 7 bases for V and 2 bases for J; bases not matched to a gene: 6. The CDR3 covers 15 residues. Germline assignment: CDR1 MNHEY and CDR2 SVGAGI. The CDR3 spells CASNYRGINTGELFF. CDR3 DNA: TGTGCCAGCAACTACAGGGGGATCAACACCGGGGAGCTGTTTTTT.

This chain links TRBV30 with TRBJ1-1; D ambiguous. CDR1 is GTSNPN and CDR2 is SVGIG in the germline V gene (reference sequence). The V and J ends lost 4 bases and 4 bases respectively, with 19 bases between them. The CDR3 is 15 residues long. CDR3 amino acids: CAWTPSMAEGTEAFF. CDR3 in DNA: TGTGCCTGGACCCCGTCCATGGCTGAGGGCACTGAAGCTTTCTTT. Combining the CDR3 with reference TRBV30 and TRBJ1-1 gives the whole variable domain SQTIHQWPATLVQPVGSPLSLECTVEGTSNPNLYWYRQAAGRGLQLLFYSVGIGQISSEVPQNLSASRPQDRQFILSSKKLLLSDSGFYLCAWTPSMAEGTEAFFGQGTRLTVV.

The rearrangement joins TRBV28 to TRBJ1-2; a weak D match, TRBD1 (5 bases). Germline V gene lookup returns CDR1 MDHEN and CDR2 SYDVKM. The V and J ends lost 1 base and 6 bases respectively, with 12 bases between them. This CDR3 contains 14 residues. This CDR3 reads CASSLSRPGDGYTF. CDR3 DNA: TGTGCCAGCAGTTTATCCCGGCCGGGGGATGGCTACACCTTC.

The chain employs TRBV4-1 and TRBJ2-7; 11 bases agree with TRBD1. V was pared by 0 bases and J by 5 bases, with 6 bases of the junction left unmatched. The CDR3 spans 16 residues. Germline CDR1 reads MGHRA; CDR2 reads YSYEKL. The CDR3 spells CASSQEKRGQGDEQYF. CDR3 DNA sequence: TGCGCCAGCAGCCAAGAGAAGAGGGGACAGGGGGACGAGCAGTACTTC.

The V gene is TRBV7-2, the J gene TRBJ2-1; tentatively, D is TRBD2 (6 bases). This CDR3 has 15 residues. V was shortened by 6 bases and J by 8 bases, with 20 bases between the two germline ends. Germline V gene sequence: CDR1 SGHTA, CDR2 FQGNSA. The CDR3 nucleotides read TGTGCCAGCAGACGCACACTAGGATGGGGGGATGAGCAGTTCTTC. Translation gives CASRRTLGWGDEQFF.

This sequence joins TRBV18 and TRBJ2-3; unclear D gene. Germline V gene data show CDR1 as KGHSH and CDR2 as LQKENI. The CDR3 runs 14 residues. V dropped 0 bases and J dropped 4 bases, with 8 bases sitting between them. CDR3 nucleotides: TGTGCCAGCTCACCACCTCTGAGCGCAGATACGCAGTATTTT. Residues: CASSPPLSADTQYF.

The chain carries TRBV13 and TRBJ1-2, with a weak D call TRBD1 (5 bases). V was shortened by 1 base and J by 3 bases, with 15 bases between the two germline ends. The germline V gene has CDR1 PRHDT and CDR2 FYEKMQ (reference sequence). The CDR3 covers 16 residues. In DNA, the CDR3 is TGTGCCAGCAGCTTAGCCCTCAGGGCTACTTACTATGGCTACACCTTC. It translates to CASSLALRATYYGYTF.

The V call is TRBV10-3, the J call TRBJ2-7; TRBD1 matches 10 bases. Germline CDR1 is ENHRY and CDR2 is SYGVKD. This CDR3 comprises 15 residues. The J segment lost 5 bases and the V segment lost 4 bases, leaving 8 bases of the junction unmatched. The CDR3 spells CAISATGTGVHEQYF. The CDR3 bases are TGTGCCATCAGTGCCACCGGGACAGGGGTCCACGAGCAGTACTTC.

The chain uses TRBV12-3 or TRBV12-4 and TRBJ2-5, with D possibly TRBD1 on 6 matching bases. The CDR3 spans 13 residues. With 6 bases removed from V and 7 bases from J, the gap between germline ends came to 15 bases. The chain's CDR3 is CASRGRGLVTQYF. CDR3 in DNA: TGTGCCAGCAGGGGCAGGGGCCTGGTGACCCAGTACTTC.

A single count supports this clone. This rearrangement joins TRBV18 to TRBJ1-1; tentative D call: TRBD1 (6 bases). The germline V gene encodes CDR1 KGHSH and CDR2 LQKENI. V lost 2 bases to trimming and J lost 5 bases, with 18 bases between them. CDR3 size: 16 residues. The CDR3, as DNA: TGTGCCAGCTCACCAAGGCCAGGGGCCCCGGGGACTGAAGCTTTCTTT. Translating gives CASSPRPGAPGTEAFF.

This chain connects TRBV5-1 to TRBJ1-2; 9 bases match TRBD1. The CDR3 length is 13 residues. Per the germline V gene, CDR1 is SGHRS and CDR2 is YFSETQ. With V trimmed by 4 bases and J by 4 bases, 2 bases remained unmatched. This CDR3 reads CASSVGQGYGYTF. CDR3 in DNA: TGCGCCAGCAGCGTGGGACAGGGCTATGGCTACACCTTC.

The chain recombines TRBV3-1 (or the pseudogene TRBV3-2) with TRBJ2-1; perhaps TRBD1 as D (5 bases). The V end lost 2 bases, the J end lost 4 bases, and 9 bases lay between the germline ends. Germline V lookup: CDR1 LGHDT, CDR2 YNNKEL (reference sequence). The CDR3 totals 14 residues. The CDR3 reads CASSQSSGYNEQFF. CDR3 DNA sequence: TGTGCCAGCAGCCAATCTTCAGGGTACAATGAGCAGTTCTTC.